These 17 T cell receptor beta chains share one sample of origin, sequenced in a study of Ad26.COV2.S vaccination and SARS-CoV-2 variants. Data came from immunoSEQ multiplex PCR; TCRdb stores just in-frame clones and leaves some out. The data hold about 350,000 clones, with around 88% observed a single time. This sample's treatment: about 20 received Ad26.COV2.S at low or high dose, single or two shots; about 5 received placebo; per-sample allocation not given. Sample collection was performed on day 63 after the first vaccine or placebo injection. Material: peripheral blood, obtained in a trial of Ad26.COV2.S vaccine versus placebo. The receptors here all came from a person between 18 and 65 years old who received the Ad26.COV2.S COVID-19 vaccine or a placebo.

The chain links TRBV6-5 to TRBJ1-6; tentative D call: TRBD1 (5 bases). The CDR3 covers 15 residues. Trimming stripped 4 bases from V and 13 bases from J, with 20 bases between. Germline V lookup: CDR1 MNHEY, CDR2 SVGAGI. This CDR3 reads CASSLTGTEESPLHF. The CDR3 DNA reads as TGTGCCAGCAGTTTAACCGGGACGGAGGAATCGCCCCTCCACTTT.

The chain uses TRBV6-4 and TRBJ2-3, with 10 bases that match TRBD2. CDR1 is MRHNA, CDR2 SNTAGT, per germline. The CDR3 is 14 amino acids. With 8 bases clipped from V and 8 bases from J, the junction kept 10 bases outside the gene matches. CDR3 protein: CASRPASGGGTQYF. The CDR3 region has the DNA TGTGCCAGCCGTCCGGCTAGCGGGGGAGGTACGCAGTATTTT.

This clone was seen only a few times. V usage is TRBV28 and J usage is TRBJ1-6, with D perhaps TRBD1 (5 bases). Germline assignment: CDR1 MDHEN and CDR2 SYDVKM. V lost 7 bases, J lost 9 bases, and 19 bases lay in between. This CDR3 spans 15 amino acids. This chain's CDR3 is CASTGSRRWGSPLHF. DNA for the CDR3: TGTGCCAGCACAGGGTCACGCCGGTGGGGTTCACCCCTCCACTTT. Full variable domain (remainder filled in from reference TRBV28 and TRBJ1-6): DVKVTQSSRYLVKRTGEKVFLECVQDMDHENMFWYRQDPGLGLRLIYFSYDVKMKEKGDIPEGYSVSREKKERFSLILESASTNQTSMYLCASTGSRRWGSPLHFGNGTRLTVT.

This sequence joins TRBV4-3 and TRBJ1-3; 7 bases align to TRBD1. CDR1 is LGHNA and CDR2 is YSLEER in the germline V gene. The V and J ends lost 0 bases and 3 bases, in that order; junction bases with no gene match: 5. The CDR3 is 16 amino acids. DNA of the CDR3: TGCGCCAGCAGCCAAGATTGGGACAGCCTTGGAAACACCATATATTTT. Its protein product is CASSQDWDSLGNTIYF.

The J gene is TRBJ2-7, the V gene TRBV4-2; possible D gene TRBD2, 6 bases. Germline V gives CDR1 LGHNA, CDR2 YNFKEQ. Trimming stripped 4 bases from V and 7 bases from J, with 17 bases between. This CDR3 is built from 14 residues. CDR3 region: CASSPNGPGEEQYF. For the CDR3, the DNA is TGTGCCAGCAGCCCCAACGGACCGGGGGAAGAGCAGTACTTC.

Comments on this clone: The sample contains more than one DNA sequence encoding this CDR3. The chain recombines TRBV3-1 (or the pseudogene TRBV3-2) with TRBJ2-2, with D unresolved. Between the trimmed V and J ends, which lost 1 base and 5 bases, there was a span of 5 bases. This CDR3 is 13 amino acids long. CDR1 is LGHDT, CDR2 YNNKEL, per germline (reference sequence). CDR3 residues: CASSQVGTGELFF. The CDR3 DNA reads as TGTGCCAGCAGCCAAGTGGGTACCGGGGAGCTGTTTTTT.

The CDR3 DNA sequence: TGTGCCAGCAGCTTATCAGCGGGGGGGCTTGAGCAGTTCTTC. This codes for CASSLSAGGLEQFF. The genes are TRBV7-9 and TRBJ2-1; 10 bases map to TRBD2. Germline CDR1 SEHNR, CDR2 FQNEAQ (reference sequence). Trimming cost V 2 bases and J 9 bases; bases outside gene matches: 4. The CDR3 extends over 14 amino acids.

The J gene is TRBJ1-5, the V gene TRBV7-8; no clear D. Trimming left V 1 base short and J 0 bases short, with 10 bases between. The CDR3 is 16 amino acids. The germline V gene encodes CDR1 SGHVS and CDR2 FQNEAQ. The chain's CDR3 is CASSLGWGYSNQPQHF. Written as DNA, the CDR3 is TGTGCCAGCAGCTTAGGCTGGGGATATAGCAATCAGCCCCAGCATTTT.

The genes are TRBV5-1 and TRBJ2-2; D perhaps matches TRBD2 (6 bases). CDR1 is SGHRS and CDR2 is YFSETQ in the germline V gene. Trimming left V 3 bases short and J 6 bases short, with 6 bases between. The CDR3 has 12 amino acids. CDR3 sequence reads: CASSSGAGELFF. The DNA of the CDR3 is TGCGCCAGCAGCTCGGGAGCCGGGGAGCTGTTTTTT.

The genes are TRBV29-1 and TRBJ1-4; a weak D match, TRBD1 (5 bases). There are 14 residues in the CDR3. Germline CDR1 SQVTM, CDR2 ANQGSEA. V dropped 3 bases and J dropped 8 bases, with 16 bases sitting between them. CDR3 in DNA: TGCAGCGTTGACTCGGGGTCGGCAGGGGAAAAACTGTTTTTT. Translation gives CSVDSGSAGEKLFF. Complete variable domain (other parts from reference TRBV29-1 and TRBJ1-4): SAVISQKPSRDICQRGTSLTIQCQVDSQVTMMFWYRQQPGQSLTLIATANQGSEATYESGFVIDKFPISRPNLTFSTLTVSNMSPEDSSIYLCSVDSGSAGEKLFFGSGTQLSVL.

There are a few counts of this clone. This sequence joins TRBV14 and TRBJ2-7; TRBD2 aligns across 13 bases. V shed 1 base, J shed 9 bases, and the junction held 6 bases outside the gene matches. Germline-derived CDR1 and CDR2 are SGHDN and FVKESK. The CDR3 length is 15 residues. This CDR3 is CASSQVSGTSGMQYF. Here the CDR3 DNA reads TGTGCCAGCAGCCAAGTCTCCGGGACTAGCGGGATGCAGTACTTC.

This clone has a single count. This chain links TRBV19 with TRBJ2-3; 10 bases agree with TRBD2. The CDR3 sequence is 16 residues long. CDR1 LNHDA and CDR2 SQIVND come from the germline V gene (reference sequence). The ends lost 7 bases at V and 1 base at J; junction bases unmatched: 8. CDR3: CASTPLAGGRTDTQYF. The CDR3 nucleotides read TGTGCCAGTACCCCTTTAGCGGGGGGCCGCACAGATACGCAGTATTTT.

The CDR3 is CASSYALYEQYF. The CDR3 DNA reads as TGTGCCAGCAGTTACGCCCTCTACGAGCAGTACTTC. The chain joins TRBV6-2 or TRBV6-3 to TRBJ2-7, with D unclear. CDR1 MNHEY and CDR2 SVGEGT come from the germline V gene. There are 12 residues in the CDR3. Trimming removed 2 bases at V and 3 bases at J, with 5 bases between.

This sequence joins TRBV13 and TRBJ1-5; D not resolved. The V gene lost 3 bases and the J gene lost 4 bases, with 4 bases spanning the gap. CDR1 is PRHDT, CDR2 FYEKMQ, per germline (reference sequence). The length of the CDR3 is 12 residues. The CDR3 protein is CASSFANQPQHF. CDR3 coding DNA: TGTGCCAGCAGCTTCGCTAATCAGCCCCAGCATTTT.

The chain carries TRBV5-1 and TRBJ2-7; D assignment may be TRBD1 or TRBD2 (6 bases each). This CDR3 is built from 15 residues. Trimming removed 3 bases at V and 2 bases at J, with 15 bases between. Germline CDR1 and CDR2: SGHRS and YFSETQ. The CDR3 sequence is CASSSSLGGPYEQYF. The CDR3, as DNA: TGCGCCAGCAGCTCGAGTTTAGGGGGGCCCTACGAGCAGTACTTC. Using reference TRBV5-1 and TRBJ2-7 for the parts outside the CDR3, the full variable domain is KAGVTQTPRYLIKTRGQQVTLSCSPISGHRSVSWYQQTPGQGLQFLFEYFSETQRNKGNFPGRFSGRQFSNSRSEMNVSTLELGDSALYLCASSSSLGGPYEQYFGPGTRLTVT.

The V gene is TRBV11-2, the J gene TRBJ2-5; 16 nucleotides match TRBD2. Germline CDR1 SGHAT, CDR2 FQNNGV. V was pared by 1 base and J by 4 bases, with 9 bases of the junction left unmatched. This CDR3 region has 19 residues. CDR3 amino acids: CASSLGTGLAGGRRETQYF. The CDR3 region has the DNA TGTGCCAGCAGCTTAGGGACGGGACTAGCGGGAGGGCGTCGAGAGACCCAGTACTTC.

This sequence joins TRBV28 and TRBJ2-5, with 8 bases fitting TRBD1. The germline V gene has CDR1 MDHEN and CDR2 SYDVKM. V lost 3 bases, J lost 3 bases, and 18 bases stayed unmatched. The CDR3 is 19 residues long. In nucleotides, the CDR3 is TGTGCCAGCAGTTTCCCATCATCGGACAGGGCAATACAGGAAGAGACCCAGTACTTC. It translates to CASSFPSSDRAIQEETQYF.